One sample yielded the 23 T cell receptor beta chains listed below, sequenced in a study of blood T cell repertoires in COVID-19. The data were produced by immunoSEQ multiplex PCR, yet TCRdb's version contains in-frame clones alone and is incomplete. The profile shows approximately 61,000 clones, about 90% of them singletons. The sample taken for sequencing was peripheral blood. These receptor sequences come from a human donor in a cohort sampled during active COVID-19.

The chain has TRBV7-9 and TRBJ2-2; perhaps TRBD2 as D (5 bases). V lost 5 bases and J 5 bases, leaving 12 bases between the germline ends. Germline CDR1 reads SEHNR; CDR2 reads FQNEAQ (reference sequence). The length of the CDR3 is 14 residues. In DNA form, the CDR3 reads TGTGCCAGCAGCCATCGACTACAAACCGGGGAGCTGTTTTTT. This sequence encodes CASSHRLQTGELFF.

The V gene is TRBV27, the J gene TRBJ1-2, with D possibly matching TRBD1 (6 bases). CDR1 and CDR2 from the germline V gene are MNHEY and SMNVEV (reference sequence). Deletions cut 10 bases from V and 2 bases from J, with 14 bases between. This CDR3 spans 13 amino acids. CDR3 loop: CATSGVQNYGYTF. In nucleotides, the CDR3 is TGTGCCACCTCAGGGGTACAGAACTATGGCTACACCTTC.

This sequence joins TRBV5-4 and TRBJ2-3; TRBD1 is a possible D gene (6 bases). Germline V CDR1 and CDR2: SGHNT, YYREEE (reference sequence). CDR3 length equals 17 residues. Trimming pared 6 bases from V and 3 bases from J, leaving 23 bases between. The CDR3 sequence is CASNFRHTGKATDTQYF. Here the CDR3 DNA reads TGTGCCAGCAACTTCCGCCATACAGGGAAAGCAACAGATACGCAGTATTTT.

The chain combines TRBV5-1 with TRBJ1-1, with D uncertain. This CDR3 is built from 14 residues. Germline CDR1 is SGHRS and CDR2 is YFSETQ. The ends were cut back, 2 bases at V and 0 bases at J, with 8 bases in the middle. CDR3 sequence reads: CASSLSGVNTEAFF. CDR3 nucleotides: TGCGCCAGCAGCTTATCAGGTGTGAACACTGAAGCTTTCTTT.

The chain has TRBV5-6 and TRBJ2-7; D call uncertain. The V gene's germline CDR1 is SGHDT and CDR2 YYEEEE. This CDR3 has 15 amino acids. Trimming took off 6 bases at V and 0 bases at J, with 16 bases between the two ends. CDR3 in DNA: TGTGCCAGCACCCGCTTTCGAAGGAGCTCCTACGAGCAGTACTTC. Translating gives CASTRFRRSSYEQYF.

V gene TRBV5-1 combines with J gene TRBJ2-7; D might be TRBD1 (5 bases). V gave up 0 bases and J gave up 3 bases, with 13 bases separating them. The length of the CDR3 is 15 residues. Germline loops: CDR1 SGHRS, CDR2 YFSETQ. CDR3 amino acids: CASSLESGKFYEQYF. The CDR3 DNA reads as TGCGCCAGCAGCTTGGAATCAGGGAAGTTCTACGAGCAGTACTTC.

The J gene is TRBJ2-1, the V gene TRBV7-9; 7 nucleotides agree with TRBD1. Unmatched junction bases numbered 15, after V lost 5 bases and J lost 5 bases. The CDR3 is made up of 17 amino acids. From germline, CDR1 is SEHNR and CDR2 FQNEAQ (reference sequence). CDR3 sequence reads: CASSPLGSGQNDNEQFF. CDR3 bases: TGTGCCAGCAGCCCCCTGGGGTCGGGACAGAACGACAATGAGCAGTTCTTC.

The chain couples TRBV5-1 to TRBJ2-7; D might be TRBD1 (6 bases). The CDR3 is 17 residues long. Germline CDR1 reads SGHRS; CDR2 reads YFSETQ. With 0 bases removed from V and 2 bases from J, the gap between germline ends came to 18 bases. CDR3 protein: CASSLVKSTGIAYEQYF. In DNA form, the CDR3 reads TGCGCCAGCAGCTTGGTTAAGAGTACAGGGATCGCCTACGAGCAGTACTTC.

The chain couples TRBV28 to TRBJ1-5; 12 nucleotides align to TRBD1. The germline CDR1 and CDR2 sequences are MDHEN and SYDVKM. The CDR3 is 16 residues long. The J segment lost 2 bases and the V segment lost 9 bases, leaving 8 bases of the junction unmatched. For the CDR3, the DNA is TGTGCCAGTTCTGGGACAGGGGGCTCTCGCAATCAGCCCCAGCATTTT. Protein: CASSGTGGSRNQPQHF.

The V and J genes are TRBV27 and TRBJ2-6, with 7 bases fitting TRBD1. Germline V gene data show CDR1 as MNHEY and CDR2 as SMNVEV (reference sequence). With V trimmed by 5 bases and J by 1 base, 5 bases remained unmatched. The CDR3 extends over 16 amino acids. The CDR3 loop reads CASSGQVLSGANVLTF. CDR3 DNA: TGTGCCAGCAGTGGACAGGTTCTTTCTGGGGCCAACGTCCTGACTTTC.

The chain uses TRBV15 and TRBJ2-1; 7 bases map to TRBD1. Germline-derived CDR1 and CDR2 are LNHNV and YYDKDF (reference sequence). Trimming at V came to 1 base and at J to 6 bases, leaving 0 bases not matched to a gene. CDR3 length: 13 residues. The CDR3 DNA sequence: TGTGCCACCAGCAGAGGACAGGGCAATGAGCAGTTCTTC. Encoded protein: CATSRGQGNEQFF.

V is TRBV18 and J is TRBJ1-5; TRBD1 is a possible D gene (5 bases). Germline V CDR1 and CDR2: KGHSH, LQKENI. CDR3 length: 16 amino acids. V was clipped by 4 bases and J by 1 base, with 14 bases between them. This chain's CDR3 is CASSLTGFLSNQPQHF. The DNA for the CDR3 is TGTGCCAGCTCACTCACAGGATTCTTAAGCAATCAGCCCCAGCATTTT. Full variable domain (rest looked up from reference TRBV18 and TRBJ1-5): NAGVMQNPRHLVRRRGQEARLRCSPMKGHSHVYWYRQLPEEGLKFMVYLQKENIIDESGMPKERFSAEFPKEGPSILRIQQVVRGDSAAYFCASSLTGFLSNQPQHFGDGTRLSIL.

The V call is TRBV28, the J call TRBJ1-2; TRBD1 might be the D (6 bases). There are 14 residues in the CDR3. Trimming pared 5 bases from V and 5 bases from J, leaving 15 bases between. The germline CDR1 and CDR2 sequences are MDHEN and SYDVKM. The CDR3 bases are TGTGCCAGCAGTACCTCTCAGGGGCTATATGGCTACACCTTC. Its translation: CASSTSQGLYGYTF.

This chain uses TRBV7-3 with TRBJ2-1; TRBD2 aligns across 9 bases. The V gene end was trimmed by 3 bases and the J gene end by 5 bases; junction bases not matched to a gene: 11. The CDR3 contains 17 residues. CDR1 and CDR2 (germline): SGHTA, FQGTGA. The DNA of the CDR3 is TGTGCCAGCAGCTTGGCTCGCGGGAGGGCCCGAGACAATGAGCAGTTCTTC. Translating gives CASSLARGRARDNEQFF.

V gene TRBV19 combines with J gene TRBJ2-7; the D gene is possibly TRBD1 (6 bases). The V gene lost 0 bases and the J gene lost 3 bases, with 12 bases spanning the gap. CDR3 length: 15 residues. CDR1 is LNHDA, CDR2 SQIVND, per germline (reference sequence). DNA for the CDR3: TGTGCCAGTAGTATAGATGGGCAGGGGTTCTACGAGCAGTACTTC. Its protein is CASSIDGQGFYEQYF.

This clone has more than one count but fewer than ten. This chain links TRBV5-4 with TRBJ2-3; no clear D. This CDR3 is built from 13 residues. Germline V gene sequence: CDR1 SGHNT, CDR2 YYREEE (reference sequence). Trimming removed 4 bases from V and 5 bases from J, with 11 bases in between. CDR3 in DNA: TGTGCCAGCAGCCCGACTTATGGAGATACGCAGTATTTT. It specifies CASSPTYGDTQYF.

The chain employs TRBV20-1 and TRBJ2-2, with a weak D call TRBD1 (6 bases). Germline-derived CDR1 and CDR2 are DFQATT and SNEGSKA (reference sequence). Trimming cost V 3 bases and J 0 bases, with 11 bases left between them. CDR3 length: 15 residues. The CDR3 bases are TGCAGTGCTAGTGCACAGGGTTCGAACACCGGGGAGCTGTTTTTT. Amino acids: CSASAQGSNTGELFF.

The chain links TRBV2 to TRBJ2-7, with TRBD1 matching over 7 bases. With 6 bases clipped from V and 3 bases from J, the junction kept 14 bases outside the gene matches. CDR3 length: 16 amino acids. Germline V CDR1 and CDR2: SNHLY, FYNNEI. The CDR3 region has the DNA TGTGCCAGCAGGAAAGGACAGGCGGCAGGAGGCTACGAGCAGTACTTC. Encoded protein: CASRKGQAAGGYEQYF.

Here the CDR3 DNA reads TGCAGCGCTGACAGGGGGACTAACTATGGCTACACCTTC. It specifies CSADRGTNYGYTF. The gene calls are TRBV29-1 and TRBJ1-2, with TRBD1 identical over 9 bases. J lost 0 bases, V lost 7 bases, and 3 bases had no gene match. The germline CDR1 and CDR2 sequences are SQVTM and ANQGSEA. This CDR3 contains 13 residues.

The chain uses TRBV7-3 and TRBJ2-7; possible D gene TRBD1, 6 bases. The germline gives CDR1 SGHTA, CDR2 FQGTGA. The V and J ends lost 4 bases and 2 bases respectively, with 12 bases between them. There are 14 residues in the CDR3. The DNA for the CDR3 is TGTGCCAGCAGCTCCGGGACACCTCCCTACGAGCAGTACTTC. Amino acids: CASSSGTPPYEQYF.

The CDR3 loop reads CASSPERADEQFF. The CDR3 DNA is TGTGCCAGCTCCCCGGAGAGGGCCGATGAGCAGTTCTTC. The rearrangement links TRBV18 to TRBJ2-1; a weak D match, TRBD2 (5 bases). CDR3 size: 13 residues. CDR1 and CDR2 (germline): KGHSH, LQKENI. V lost 6 bases to trimming and J lost 8 bases, with 14 bases between them.

The chain is built from TRBV19 and TRBJ2-3, with D possibly matching TRBD1 (6 bases). Trimming left V 3 bases short and J 1 base short, with 11 bases between. The germline gives CDR1 LNHDA, CDR2 SQIVND (reference sequence). CDR3 length equals 15 residues. The CDR3 sequence is CASSIRGGGTDTQYF. The CDR3 coding sequence is TGTGCCAGTAGTATCAGAGGGGGAGGCACAGATACGCAGTATTTT.

The chain joins TRBV15 to TRBJ2-3, with 7 bases identical to TRBD2. Germline loops: CDR1 LNHNV, CDR2 YYDKDF (reference sequence). This CDR3 has 16 amino acids. J gave up 1 base and V 1 base, and 5 bases lay outside the gene matches. CDR3 DNA sequence: TGTGCCACCAGCAGAGGGAGGCTAGCGGGCACAGATACGCAGTATTTT. Its translation is CATSRGRLAGTDTQYF.